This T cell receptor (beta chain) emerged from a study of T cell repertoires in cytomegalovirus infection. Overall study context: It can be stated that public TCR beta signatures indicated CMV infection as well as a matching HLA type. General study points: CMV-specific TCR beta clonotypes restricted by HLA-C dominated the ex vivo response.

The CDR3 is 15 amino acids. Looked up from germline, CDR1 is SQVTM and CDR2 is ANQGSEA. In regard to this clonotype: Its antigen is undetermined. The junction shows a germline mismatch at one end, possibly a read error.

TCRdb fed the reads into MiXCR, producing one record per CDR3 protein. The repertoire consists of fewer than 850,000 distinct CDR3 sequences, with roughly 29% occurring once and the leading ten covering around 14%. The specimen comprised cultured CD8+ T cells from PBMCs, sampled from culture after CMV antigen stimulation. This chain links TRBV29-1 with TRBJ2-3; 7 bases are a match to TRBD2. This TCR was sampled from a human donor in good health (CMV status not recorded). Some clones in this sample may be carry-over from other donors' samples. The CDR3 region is CSVEPSAGSTDTQYF. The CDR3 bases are TGCAGCGTCGAGCCCTCAGCGGGGAGCACGGATACGCAGTATTTT.